The present entry profiles one TCR beta chain with its context. Sequencing was performed with immunoSEQ multiplex PCR; in TCRdb, only in-frame clones are kept and a portion is missing. The data hold over 130,000 clones, with about 90% observed a single time. This sample is part of a study of blood T cell repertoires in COVID-19. The CDR3 consists of 13 residues. CDR1 and CDR2 (germline): SGHTA, FQGNSA. The V and J ends lost 3 bases and 0 bases respectively, with 5 bases between them. The source of this sequence is an older woman with active or convalescent COVID-19. This sequence joins TRBV7-2 and TRBJ1-1; D not certain. Material: peripheral blood. CDR3 bases: TGTGCCAGCAGCTTCCAGGTGAACACTGAAGCTTTCTTT. This translates into CASSFQVNTEAFF.